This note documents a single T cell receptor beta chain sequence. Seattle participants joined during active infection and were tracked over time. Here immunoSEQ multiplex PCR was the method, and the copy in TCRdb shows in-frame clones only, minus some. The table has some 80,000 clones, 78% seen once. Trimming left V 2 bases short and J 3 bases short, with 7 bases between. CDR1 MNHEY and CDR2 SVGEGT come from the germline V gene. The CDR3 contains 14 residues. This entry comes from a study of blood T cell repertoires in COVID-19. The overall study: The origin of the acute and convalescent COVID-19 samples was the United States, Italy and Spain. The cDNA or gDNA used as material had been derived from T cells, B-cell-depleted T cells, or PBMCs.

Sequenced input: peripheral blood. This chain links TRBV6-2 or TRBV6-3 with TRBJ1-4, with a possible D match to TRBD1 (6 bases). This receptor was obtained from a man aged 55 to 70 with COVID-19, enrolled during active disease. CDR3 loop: CASSYGGANEKLFF. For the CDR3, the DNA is TGTGCCAGCAGTTACGGGGGCGCTAATGAAAAACTGTTTTTT.